This TCR beta chain was profiled in a study of blood T cell repertoires in COVID-19. This CDR3 region has 15 residues. V was clipped by 6 bases and J by 0 bases, with 12 bases between them. Germline CDR1 MNHEY, CDR2 SVGAGI. Authors' data handling: It was from reference gene primer amplification that nucleated cell counts were estimated. Here immunoSEQ multiplex PCR was the method, and the copy in TCRdb shows in-frame clones only, minus some. From that table come the V and J calls and clone size; the DNA was used to work out D and trimming. The sample records tens of thousands of clones, around 80% being singletons.

This receptor was obtained from a woman of 80 years or more with acute or convalescent COVID-19. The specimen was peripheral blood. The chain joins TRBV6-5 to TRBJ1-3, with TRBD1 as a possible D gene (5 bases). CDR3 loop: CASRTAASSGNTIYF. The CDR3 DNA follows: TGTGCCAGCAGGACAGCTGCGTCCTCTGGAAACACCATATATTTT.